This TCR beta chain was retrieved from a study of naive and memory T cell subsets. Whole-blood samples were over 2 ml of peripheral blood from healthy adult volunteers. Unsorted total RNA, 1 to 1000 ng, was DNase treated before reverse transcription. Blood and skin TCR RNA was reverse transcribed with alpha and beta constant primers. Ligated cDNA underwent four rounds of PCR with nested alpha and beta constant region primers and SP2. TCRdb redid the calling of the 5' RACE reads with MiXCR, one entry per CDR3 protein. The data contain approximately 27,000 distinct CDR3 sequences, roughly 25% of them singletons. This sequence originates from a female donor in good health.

The CDR3 DNA reads TGTGCCACCCAGGGAGGTAGTAGCGGGAGAAGCAATGAGCAGTTCTTC. It is translated as CATQGGSSGRSNEQFF. This chain connects TRBV2 to TRBJ2-1, with 9 bases lining up with TRBD2. Germline V gives CDR1 SNHLY, CDR2 FYNNEI. With V trimmed by 10 bases and J by 6 bases, 16 bases remained unmatched. The CDR3 contains 16 residues.